The clone carrying this T cell receptor beta chain was seen a single time. These data come from a study of graft-versus-host responses after intestinal transplantation. Assay: immunoSEQ multiplex PCR; the TCRdb copy retains only in-frame clones and omits some. In the table there are 15,000 to 20,000 clones, roughly 40% of which are singletons. In germline, CDR1 is MDHEN, CDR2 SYDVKM. Trimming left V 5 bases short and J 7 bases short, with 17 bases between. The CDR3 has 14 residues. The sequence derives from a human patient who was an organ donor for intestinal transplantation. The sequences come from alloreactive CD4+ T cells from a mixed lymphocyte reaction culture, collected before transplantation. Subset described: CFSE-low proliferating T cells sorted from roughly six-day pre-transplant mixed lymphocyte reaction (GvH or HvG direction). J is TRBJ1-2 and V is TRBV28; D remains ambiguous. DNA of the CDR3: TGTGCCAGCAGTCTCCTACGAGGGCAAGTTGGCTACACCTTC. Its protein product is CASSLLRGQVGYTF.